The rows below give T cell receptor beta chains drawn from one sample of a study of blood T cell repertoires in COVID-19. The repertoire was sequenced with immunoSEQ multiplex PCR; TCRdb's copy has only in-frame clones and lacks some. The profile covers about 190,000 clones, with around 84% appearing a single time and 3% to 3.5% taken by the ten largest. The material sequenced was PBMCs or T cells enriched from blood (not recorded which). The receptors were gathered from a woman under 40 who had recovered from COVID-19. Both conserved end residues are part of each CDR3. D genes are given only for firm matches. Only part of the rows carry a size: once, few, many, or a class if the clone is expanded.

TRBD1,TRBJ2-1,TRBV2,NA,TGTGCCAGCACTGACAGGGGAATTTACAATGAGCAGTTCTTC,CASTDRGIYNEQFF
NA,TRBJ2-3,TRBV12-3/TRBV12-4,NA,TGTGCCAGCAGCCTAGGGGCAGATACGCAGTATTTT,CASSLGADTQYF
TRBD1,TRBJ1-2,TRBV5-8,few,TGTGCCAGCACCATTGGGGGGACAGCTTATGGCTACACCTTC,CASTIGGTAYGYTF
TRBD1,TRBJ2-7,TRBV19,NA,TGTGCCAGTAGTATAGGGCAGGGGGAAACCTACGAGCAGTACTTC,CASSIGQGETYEQYF
NA,TRBJ1-2,TRBV15,NA,TGTGCCACTAAGCCCTGGCGGACGGCGGGCTATGGCTACACCTTC,CATKPWRTAGYGYTF
TRBD1,TRBJ1-5,TRBV6-4,NA,TGTGCCAGCAGTGACTCAGGGGACAGGGAGTTGGGCCGCAATCAGCCCCAGCATTTT,CASSDSGDRELGRNQPQHF
TRBD1,TRBJ1-5,TRBV12-3/TRBV12-4,NA,TGTGCCAGCAGTTTCGCGAGGGACAGGGGAGGGGATTTT,CASSFARDRGGDF
NA,TRBJ2-7,TRBV28,NA,TGTGCCAGCAGGGGGCCTGGAGGGAACAACGAGCAGTACTTC,CASRGPGGNNEQYF
TRBD2,TRBJ2-5,TRBV27,once,TGTGCCAGCAGTTTAGGGACTAGCGGACAAGAGACCCAGTACTTC,CASSLGTSGQETQYF
TRBD1,TRBJ1-4,TRBV5-1,NA,TGCGCCAGCAGCCTCCGGGGACAGGGAAGGGGGTCAACTAATGAAAAACTGTTTTTT,CASSLRGQGRGSTNEKLFF
TRBD2,TRBJ2-1,TRBV11-2,NA,TGTGCCAGCAGCCCAGGACTAGCGGGAGGGATAGGGAATGAGCAGTTCTTC,CASSPGLAGGIGNEQFF
NA,TRBJ1-2,TRBV6-4,NA,TGTGCCAGCAGTGACAGGGGTGGCTATGGCTACACCTTC,CASSDRGGYGYTF
NA,TRBJ2-3,TRBV28,NA,TGTGCCAGCAGTTTAGGTTTCTCGGTGAGGGATACGCAGTATTTT,CASSLGFSVRDTQYF
TRBD1,TRBJ1-5,TRBV28,NA,TGTGCCAGCAGTTTAATCATCGGGACAGATCATAGCAATCAGCCCCAGCATTTT,CASSLIIGTDHSNQPQHF
TRBD2,TRBJ2-1,TRBV7-9,NA,TGTGCCAGCAGCTTATCATTGGCGGGAGGTGGGAATGAGCAGTTCTTC,CASSLSLAGGGNEQFF
TRBD1,TRBJ2-7,TRBV9,NA,TGTGCCAGCAGCCCCCCCGACAGGGCCTACGAGCAGTACTTC,CASSPPDRAYEQYF
NA,TRBJ2-2,TRBV14,NA,TGTGCCAGCAGCCCCCCCGGGACTCCTCACACCGGGGAGCTGTTTTTT,CASSPPGTPHTGELFF
NA,TRBJ1-1,TRBV9,many,TGTGCCAGCAGCGTAGCAGGGGTGAACACTGAAGCTTTCTTT,CASSVAGVNTEAFF
NA,TRBJ1-6,TRBV28,NA,TGTGCCACCTACCGGGATCTTAATTCACCCCTCCACTTT,CATYRDLNSPLHF
NA,TRBJ1-5,TRBV10-3,NA,TGTGCCATCAGTGAGGGGGGGTTCAATCAGCCCCAGCATTTT,CAISEGGFNQPQHF
TRBD1,TRBJ2-1,TRBV2,NA,TGTGCCAGCAGTGGGGACAGGGGCGCCTACAATGAGCAGTTCTTC,CASSGDRGAYNEQFF
TRBD2,TRBJ2-3,TRBV7-9,NA,TGTGCCAGCAGCGGCATTGGGGGCGGGAGCGGGGGACACGTGGATACGCAGTATTTT,CASSGIGGGSGGHVDTQYF
TRBD2,TRBJ2-1,TRBV7-9,NA,TGTGCCAGCAGCGTTCCACTAGCGGGGTCCTACAATGAGCAGTTCTTC,CASSVPLAGSYNEQFF
TRBD2,TRBJ2-7,TRBV19,NA,TGTGCCAGTAGAAACGGGACTAGCGGGCCCTACGAGCAGTACTTC,CASRNGTSGPYEQYF
NA,TRBJ1-4,TRBV28,NA,TGTGCCAGCAGTTTAACTTGGAGAGCAACTAATGAAAAACTGTTTTTT,CASSLTWRATNEKLFF
TRBD1,TRBJ1-2,TRBV9,NA,TGTGCCAGCAGCCCCACCCTGGACAGGGACTATGGCTACACCTTC,CASSPTLDRDYGYTF
TRBD1,TRBJ1-1,TRBV29-1,NA,TGCAGCGTAAAGACAGGGATCACTGAAGCTTTCTTT,CSVKTGITEAFF
TRBD2,TRBJ2-1,TRBV6-4,few,TGTGCCAGCAGTGAGACTAGCGGGAGCTACAATGAGCAGTTCTTC,CASSETSGSYNEQFF
TRBD1,TRBJ1-4,TRBV19,NA,TGTGCCAGTAGTATAAAGGCGGGGACAGGGGTTGAAAAACTGTTTTTT,CASSIKAGTGVEKLFF
TRBD2,TRBJ2-1,TRBV7-3,NA,TGTGCCAGCAGCTTAAACTCGGCGGGAGCTGGGTACAATGAGCAGTTCTTC,CASSLNSAGAGYNEQFF
NA,TRBJ1-6,TRBV28,NA,TGTGCCAGCCGGGACTCCAATTCACCCCTCCACTTT,CASRDSNSPLHF
NA,TRBJ2-1,TRBV19,NA,TGTGCCAGTTCCGGCTCGCCCCCGGAGTTATACAATGAGCAGTTCTTC,CASSGSPPELYNEQFF
NA,TRBJ2-5,TRBV7-2,NA,TGTGCCAGCAGCTTTTTATCAGGAAGTCCCAGGGAGACCCAGTACTTC,CASSFLSGSPRETQYF
TRBD2,TRBJ2-1,TRBV2,NA,TGTGCCAGCAGTGGCACTAGCGGTGCCTACAATGAGCAGTTCTTC,CASSGTSGAYNEQFF
NA,TRBJ2-5,TRBV2,NA,TGTGCCAGCAGTGAAGACCAAGTTAGAGAGACCCAGTACTTC,CASSEDQVRETQYF
TRBD1,TRBJ2-7,TRBV5-1,NA,TGCGCCAGCAGCTTGGGTGCCGGGACAGGGGGTCTCGACGAGCAGTACTTC,CASSLGAGTGGLDEQYF
NA,TRBJ1-1,TRBV25-1,NA,TGTGCCAGCAGTGGGGAGGGTTTGAACACTGAAGCTTTCTTT,CASSGEGLNTEAFF
TRBD1,TRBJ1-2,TRBV19,NA,TGTGCCACCAAGGTCACCGGGACAGGGCCCGGGGTCTACACCTTC,CATKVTGTGPGVYTF
NA,TRBJ1-5,TRBV5-1,NA,TGCGCCAGCAGCTTGGGGGCAATAGGAAAACCCCAGCATTTT,CASSLGAIGKPQHF
NA,TRBJ1-2,TRBV6-5,NA,TGTGCCAGCAGTTTGAGGGACTATGGCTACACCTTC,CASSLRDYGYTF
NA,TRBJ2-1,TRBV9,NA,TGTGCCAGCGATGACGGGAAACTTAATGAGCAGTTCTTC,CASDDGKLNEQFF
NA,TRBJ1-1,TRBV4-1,NA,TGCGCCAGCAGCCAAGTTTCTTACCGACAGCCGAGGAGTGAAGCTTTCTTT,CASSQVSYRQPRSEAFF
NA,TRBJ2-3,TRBV20-1,NA,TGCAGTGCGCGGGAAGATACGCAGTATTTT,CSAREDTQYF
NA,TRBJ2-4,TRBV4-1,NA,TGCGCCAGCAGCCAAGTACGGGGTGACCTCAAAAACATTCAGTACTTC,CASSQVRGDLKNIQYF
NA,TRBJ2-7,TRBV11-3,NA,TGTGCCAGCAGCTTAGGGGCAGGGGCCCCCTACGAGCAGTACTTC,CASSLGAGAPYEQYF
NA,TRBJ2-3,TRBV11-2,NA,TGTGCCAGCAGCCTGGGACTGAGACAAAATACGCAGTATTTT,CASSLGLRQNTQYF
TRBD1,TRBJ1-1,TRBV3-1/TRBV3-2,NA,TGTGCCAGCAGCCAACGGCCCGGGACAGGGGAGCCTGAAGCTTTCTTT,CASSQRPGTGEPEAFF
TRBD2,TRBJ2-5,TRBV6-2/TRBV6-3,NA,TGTGCCAGCAGTTACTCGGGCCTAGCGGGAGAAGAGACCCAGTACTTC,CASSYSGLAGEETQYF
TRBD2,TRBJ2-5,TRBV2,few,TGTGCCAGCAGTGAAGCGCGAAGTAGCGGGAGGTCCGAGACCCAGTACTTC,CASSEARSSGRSETQYF
NA,TRBJ2-7,TRBV5-3,NA,TGTGCCAGAAGCAAGTACAGGACCTACGAGCAGTACTTC,CARSKYRTYEQYF
NA,TRBJ2-3,TRBV2,NA,TGTGCCAGCAGAACGGGACTGCACACAGATACGCAGTATTTT,CASRTGLHTDTQYF